Below, 6 T cell receptor beta chains from the same sample are listed, as sequenced in a study of blood T cells in healthy people across ages. A J-beta primer mix and a sample-barcoded 5' primer were used in a second PCR of roughly 7 to 12 cycles. MiXCR, run by TCRdb on the 5' RACE reads, gives a single entry per CDR3 protein. The table shows about 510,000 distinct CDR3 sequences, with approximately 26% occurring only once. The same data also went into a second study, on T cells of mothers and their children.

Sequencing was carried out using blood. These receptor sequences come from a boy younger than 10 in good health.

The J gene is TRBJ1-2, the V gene TRBV5-1; D gene ambiguous. Germline loops: CDR1 SGHRS, CDR2 YFSETQ. V was pared by 1 base and J by 7 bases, with 23 bases between. This CDR3 comprises 17 residues. This CDR3 is CASSLSLFGPKGGGYTF. As DNA, the CDR3 is TGCGCCAGCAGCTTGAGTCTCTTCGGTCCAAAGGGCGGTGGCTACACCTTC.

This clonotype has more than one count but fewer than ten. J is TRBJ2-3 and V is TRBV20-1, with D unclear. V dropped 0 bases and J dropped 3 bases, with 13 bases sitting between them. The CDR3 contains 15 residues. Germline V gene data show CDR1 as DFQATT and CDR2 as SNEGSKA (reference sequence). CDR3 sequence reads: CSARDVAADTDTQYF. The DNA of the CDR3 is TGCAGTGCTAGAGATGTTGCGGCGGATACAGATACGCAGTATTTT.

In its sample, this clonotype was seen a few times. The V call is TRBV2, the J call TRBJ2-1, with D possibly being TRBD2 (5 bases). The end of the DNA aligns better with TRBJ2-5, so the J call may be wrong. The CDR3 runs to 13 residues. Germline-derived CDR1 and CDR2 are SNHLY and FYNNEI. The DNA for the CDR3 is TGTGCCAGCAGTGCAGGACGGGGAGAGACCCAGTACTTC. Its protein product is CASSAGRGETQYF.

The V and J genes are TRBV4-3 and TRBJ2-3; TRBD1 might be the D (7 bases). The ends were cut back, 1 base at V and 0 bases at J, with 11 bases in the middle. Looked up from germline, CDR1 is LGHNA and CDR2 is YSLEER. The CDR3 loop spans 16 amino acids. The CDR3 nucleotides are TGCGCCAGCAGCCAAGGGGACAGCGGGAGCACAGATACGCAGTATTTT. This translates into CASSQGDSGSTDTQYF.

This chain connects TRBV27 to TRBJ1-2; D not resolved. Trimming stripped 3 bases from V and 3 bases from J, with 11 bases between. Germline-derived CDR1 and CDR2 are MNHEY and SMNVEV (reference sequence). This CDR3 has 14 residues. CDR3 nucleotides: TGTGCCAGCAGTTTGGGTTGGGGTGACTATGGCTACACCTTC. Its translation: CASSLGWGDYGYTF.

The chain recombines TRBV10-3 with TRBJ2-1; D is perhaps TRBD1 or TRBD2 (5 bases each). V lost 0 bases, J lost 7 bases, and 10 bases lay in between. Germline V gives CDR1 ENHRY, CDR2 SYGVKD. The CDR3 is 14 amino acids. CDR3 loop: CAISESGPWNEQFF. CDR3 DNA: TGTGCCATCAGTGAGTCGGGACCTTGGAATGAGCAGTTCTTC.